Each of the 11 T cell receptor beta chains below was sequenced from the same sample in a study of T-cell reconstitution after alpha-beta-depleted transplantation in children. Unique molecular identifiers were incorporated during preparation of the TCRbeta library. In TCRdb, the PCR reads were re-called with MiXCR into one record per CDR3 protein. There are fewer than 550,000 distinct CDR3 sequences in the sample; roughly an eighth occur only once, and 14% lies in the top ten. Sample: PBMCs, mostly from graft donor cells, taken 180 days after TCRalphabeta/CD19-depleted stem cell transplant. These receptors originate from a female patient between 2 and 15 years old who had a stem cell transplant for aplastic anemia, so the T cells may come from the graft donor.

The gene calls are TRBV10-3 and TRBJ1-1; 7 bases are a match to TRBD1. The V and J ends lost 8 bases and 0 bases, in that order; junction bases with no gene match: 15. Germline V CDR1 and CDR2: ENHRY, SYGVKD. The CDR3 has 17 amino acids. The CDR3 reads CAIAPITGEGVNTEAFF. The CDR3 DNA reads as TGTGCCATCGCTCCCATAACAGGGGAAGGGGTGAACACTGAAGCTTTCTTT.

This clonotype was seen more than once but under ten times. The V call is TRBV7-2, the J call TRBJ1-1; D unresolved. CDR1 is SGHTA, CDR2 FQGNSA, per germline. This CDR3 spans 16 amino acids. Trimming pared 0 bases from V and 5 bases from J, leaving 16 bases between. For the CDR3, the DNA is TGTGCCAGCAGCTTAGCGTTGAGTCCCAGGATTACTGAAGCTTTCTTT. Translating gives CASSLALSPRITEAFF.

In its sample, this clonotype was seen many times. This sequence joins TRBV7-2 and TRBJ2-1; TRBD2 agrees at 16 bases. The ends lost 8 bases at V and 0 bases at J; junction bases unmatched: 7. CDR3 size: 18 residues. Germline-derived CDR1 and CDR2 are SGHTA and FQGNSA. The CDR3 nucleotides read TGTGCCAGCTCTCCGGGACTAGCGGGAGGGAGCTCCTACAATGAGCAGTTCTTC. This gives the protein CASSPGLAGGSSYNEQFF.

The rearrangement uses TRBV4-3 and TRBJ2-4, with D possibly being TRBD1 (6 bases). The CDR3 consists of 13 residues. Germline V gene sequence: CDR1 LGHNA, CDR2 YSLEER. The ends were cut back, 4 bases at V and 12 bases at J, with 16 bases in the middle. CDR3 in amino acids: CASSPQTADSQYF. CDR3 sequence (DNA): TGCGCCAGCAGCCCCCAAACCGCGGACAGTCAGTACTTC.

This clonotype appeared a few times. V and J are TRBV6-1 and TRBJ2-7; 10 nucleotides match TRBD1. CDR3 length equals 14 residues. From germline, CDR1 is MNHNS and CDR2 SASEGT. J lost 0 bases, V lost 6 bases, and 2 bases had no gene match. CDR3: CASRGQGYSYEQYF. CDR3 nucleotide sequence: TGTGCCAGCAGGGGACAGGGGTACTCCTACGAGCAGTACTTC.

V is TRBV3-1 and J is TRBJ2-2, with D unclear. Trimming removed 1 base at V and 3 bases at J, with 12 bases between. Germline V gives CDR1 LGHDT, CDR2 YNNKEL (reference sequence). The CDR3 length is 16 residues. The CDR3, as DNA: TGTGCCAGCAGCCAAGTCCGACTTTTCTACACCGGGGAGCTGTTTTTT. Encoded protein: CASSQVRLFYTGELFF.

The chain has TRBV28 and TRBJ1-5; a weak D match, TRBD1 (6 bases). Trimming took off 6 bases at V and 6 bases at J, with 21 bases between the two ends. The length of the CDR3 is 16 residues. Germline CDR1 is MDHEN and CDR2 is SYDVKM. The CDR3 is CASSAPLLHRVQPQHF. CDR3 bases: TGTGCCAGCAGCGCTCCACTCTTACACAGGGTTCAGCCCCAGCATTTT.

V is TRBV20-1 and J is TRBJ2-2; 10 bases are a match to TRBD2. J was trimmed by 3 bases and V by 5 bases; bases with no gene match: 12. The CDR3 loop spans 17 amino acids. Germline V gene sequence: CDR1 DFQATT, CDR2 SNEGSKA (reference sequence). The CDR3: CSAVTSGTYRDTGELFF. The CDR3 bases are TGCAGTGCTGTTACTAGCGGGACCTACCGGGACACCGGGGAGCTGTTTTTT.

In its sample, this clonotype was seen a few times. The V call is TRBV19, the J call TRBJ2-7, with D tentatively TRBD2 (5 bases). Trimming shortened V by 5 bases and J by 2 bases, and 13 bases separated the two germline ends. This CDR3 spans 14 amino acids. The germline V gene encodes CDR1 LNHDA and CDR2 SQIVND (reference sequence). CDR3 sequence: CASSETRGTYEQYF. The CDR3 DNA follows: TGTGCCAGTAGTGAGACACGGGGAACCTACGAGCAGTACTTC.

The chain recombines TRBV18 with TRBJ1-1, with D possibly being TRBD1 (5 bases). CDR3 size: 18 residues. Trimming removed 3 bases from V and 1 base from J, with 21 bases in between. CDR1 and CDR2 from the germline V gene are KGHSH and LQKENI. The CDR3 loop reads CASSPLSLQGETNTEAFF. The CDR3 nucleotides are TGTGCCAGCTCACCTTTGAGTTTGCAGGGAGAGACGAACACTGAAGCTTTCTTT.

V usage is TRBV15 and J usage is TRBJ2-7; TRBD2 might be the D (6 bases). Germline V gives CDR1 LNHNV, CDR2 YYDKDF (reference sequence). Deletions cut 1 base from V and 5 bases from J, with 12 bases between. This CDR3 spans 14 amino acids. The CDR3 sequence is CATSRAGTLHEQYV. DNA for the CDR3: TGTGCCACCAGCAGAGCTGGGACTCTGCACGAGCAGTACGTC.